This entry describes one T cell receptor beta chain. Sequencing used immunoSEQ multiplex PCR; TCRdb keeps in-frame clones, though not all of them. The sample comprises about 470,000 clones, about nine tenths of which are singletons, and about 0.7% rests with the top ten. The data stem from a study of blood T cell repertoires in COVID-19. Study at large: The cDNA or gDNA used as material had been derived from T cells, B-cell-depleted T cells, or PBMCs.

Trimming at V came to 7 bases and at J to 7 bases, leaving 6 bases not matched to a gene. Germline V gives CDR1 MNHEY, CDR2 SVGAGI. The CDR3 extends over 14 amino acids. This clonotype was obtained from a woman aged 18-29 years who had recovered from COVID-19. Sequenced sample: PBMCs or T cells enriched from blood (not recorded which). The J gene is TRBJ1-4, the V gene TRBV6-5; TRBD1 agrees at 10 bases. The CDR3, as DNA: TGTGCCAGCATTCGGGACAGGGGAACTGAAAAACTGTTTTTT. It translates to CASIRDRGTEKLFF.